This T cell receptor (beta chain) was identified in a study of blood T cell repertoires in COVID-19. Germline V gives CDR1 MGHRA, CDR2 YSYEKL. After removal of 6 bases from V and 1 base from J, the junction contained 8 bases not matched to a gene. The CDR3 sequence is 16 residues long. This clone was seen a handful of times. Authors' data handling: Scientists estimated how many nucleated cells there were by amplifying reference gene primers. Method: immunoSEQ multiplex PCR; TCRdb's copy keeps in-frame clones and lacks some. The V and J calls and clone size were taken over from that table, and D and trimming were inferred from the DNA. The table shows some 530,000 clones, with more than 85% occurring only once. In terms of age and location, participants ranged from roughly 18 to 90 years and lived in about two dozen US areas. Clinical history reported by participants formed the basis on which cohorts were assigned. Symptom resolution, clearance, or two negative PCRs marked the recovered donors of Cohort 3.

The TCR comes from a woman in her sixties or seventies who had recovered from COVID-19. V is TRBV4-1 and J is TRBJ2-2; TRBD1 aligns across 7 bases. The sample comprised PBMCs or T cells enriched from blood (not recorded which). CDR3 in DNA: TGCGCCAGCAGACCCATGGGACAGCGGAACACCGGGGAGCTGTTTTTT. Translated, it gives CASRPMGQRNTGELFF.